A single sample is the source of the 14 T cell receptor beta chains below, sequenced in a study of early T cells in non-severe SARS-CoV-2 infection. TCRdb ran MiXCR on the 5' RACE reads and lists one entry per CDR3 protein. Of tens of thousands of distinct CDR3 sequences listed, about 13% are singletons. Sequencing was carried out using whole blood. These receptors all come from an adult who was a healthcare worker with PCR-confirmed SARS-CoV-2 infection or an uninfected control (not recorded which).

CDR3 protein: CASSPRSVQGDYEQYF. DNA of the CDR3: TGTGCCAGCTCACCACGGTCGGTACAGGGGGACTACGAGCAGTACTTC. The V and J genes are TRBV18 and TRBJ2-7, with 8 positions matching TRBD1. Per germline, CDR1 KGHSH and CDR2 LQKENI. V lost 1 base, J lost 3 bases, and 8 bases stayed unmatched. The length of the CDR3 is 16 residues.

The sample holds many counts of this clonotype. This CDR3 reads CASSSPLGGSNQPQHF. In DNA form, the CDR3 reads TGTGCCAGCAGTTCTCCCCTGGGCGGATCCAATCAGCCCCAGCATTTT. The chain carries TRBV6-2 or TRBV6-3 and TRBJ1-5, with no clear D. This CDR3 is built from 16 residues. V was cut by 4 bases and J by 3 bases, with 16 bases left in between. The germline gives CDR1 MNHEY, CDR2 SVGEGT.

This clonotype was observed many times. The rearrangement joins TRBV29-1 to TRBJ1-3, with no clear D. Germline CDR1 and CDR2: SQVTM and ANQGSEA. This CDR3 spans 13 amino acids. V lost 5 bases to trimming and J lost 0 bases, with 8 bases between them. The CDR3 here is CSVRLLSGNTIYF. The CDR3 nucleotides are TGCAGCGTTCGACTCCTCTCTGGAAACACCATATATTTT. Complete variable domain (other parts from reference TRBV29-1 and TRBJ1-3): SAVISQKPSRDICQRGTSLTIQCQVDSQVTMMFWYRQQPGQSLTLIATANQGSEATYESGFVIDKFPISRPNLTFSTLTVSNMSPEDSSIYLCSVRLLSGNTIYFGEGSWLTVV.

This clonotype was recorded at least ten times. This chain connects TRBV5-5 to TRBJ2-6; D unresolved. CDR3 length: 14 residues. In germline, CDR1 is SGHKS, CDR2 YYEKEE (reference sequence). Trimming cost V 3 bases and J 2 bases, with 6 bases left between them. The DNA for the CDR3 is TGTGCCAGCAGCTCGTGGGCTGGGGCCAACGTCCTGACTTTC. Its translation is CASSSWAGANVLTF.

The rearrangement uses TRBV5-4 and TRBJ2-3, with unresolved D. Trimming stripped 3 bases from V and 1 base from J, with 12 bases between. This CDR3 region has 15 residues. Germline V CDR1 and CDR2: SGHNT, YYREEE (reference sequence). The CDR3 is CASSSESRGTDTQYF. The CDR3, as DNA: TGTGCCAGCAGCTCCGAGTCCCGAGGCACAGATACGCAGTATTTT.

This clonotype has a count of ten or more. The chain is built from TRBV12-3 or TRBV12-4 and TRBJ1-1; 7 bases are a match to TRBD1. This CDR3 contains 14 residues. V lost 6 bases to trimming and J lost 6 bases; unmatched junction nucleotides: 10. CDR3 sequence reads: CASSYPGGKAEAFF. The CDR3 DNA reads as TGTGCCAGCAGCTATCCAGGGGGTAAGGCTGAAGCTTTCTTT.

This clonotype was counted ten times or more. V is TRBV7-2 and J is TRBJ2-3, with 7 nucleotides matching TRBD1. With 1 base clipped from V and 4 bases from J, the junction kept 2 bases outside the gene matches. The CDR3 is 14 amino acids. Germline CDR1 reads SGHTA; CDR2 reads FQGNSA. CDR3 protein: CASSLGQGPDTQYF. CDR3 nucleotides: TGTGCCAGCAGCTTAGGACAGGGTCCAGATACGCAGTATTTT.

In its sample, this clonotype was seen many times. The germline gene is not matched at one end of the junction; a read error may be the cause. This chain links TRBV29-1 with TRBJ1-1; D unresolved. The CDR3 sequence is 15 residues long. Germline CDR1 SQVTM, CDR2 ANQGSEA. This chain's CDR3 is CSGERPGPLNTEAFF. In nucleotides, the CDR3 is TGCAGCGGTGAACGTCCAGGTCCCCTGAACACTGAAGCTTTCTTT.

About this clonotype itself: Sequence at one end of the junction differs from germline and may be a read error. The rearrangement links TRBV7-6 to TRBJ2-2, with 7 bases matching TRBD1. Per germline, CDR1 SGHVS and CDR2 FNYEAQ. CDR3 length equals 15 residues. This chain's CDR3 is CANSPRQGNTGELFF. DNA of the CDR3: TGTGCCAACAGCCCCAGACAGGGTAACACCGGGGAGCTGTTTTTT. The entire variable domain, with the rest obtained from reference TRBV7-6 and TRBJ2-2, is as follows: GAGVSQSPRYKVTKRGQDVALRCDPISGHVSLYWYRQALGQGPEFLTYFNYEAQQDKSGLPNDRFSAERPEGSISTLTIQRTEQRDSAMYRCANSPRQGNTGELFFGEGSRLTVL.

The V call is TRBV5-1, the J call TRBJ2-7; D assignment may be TRBD1 or TRBD2 (6 bases each). V lost 4 bases to trimming and J lost 5 bases, with 16 bases between them. The germline V gene encodes CDR1 SGHRS and CDR2 YFSETQ. This CDR3 is 14 amino acids long. The CDR3 coding sequence is TGCGCCAGCAGCCAAGGAGGGGGGCCCAACGAGCAGTACTTC. Translated: CASSQGGGPNEQYF.

CDR3 amino acids: CASRETGDNSPLHF. The CDR3 coding sequence is TGTGCCAGCAGAGAAACAGGGGACAATTCACCCCTCCACTTT. The rearrangement uses TRBV28 and TRBJ1-6, with 7 bases lining up with TRBD1. There are 14 residues in the CDR3. From germline, CDR1 is MDHEN and CDR2 SYDVKM. Trimming cost V 6 bases and J 7 bases; bases outside gene matches: 6.

This clonotype came up many times. The chain couples TRBV20-1 to TRBJ1-1; 7 bases map to TRBD1. V gave up 7 bases and J gave up 6 bases; unmatched junction bases: 5. There are 11 residues in the CDR3. Germline values: CDR1 DFQATT, CDR2 SNEGSKA (reference sequence). DNA of the CDR3: TGCAGTGTGGGGACAGCCGCTGAAGCTTTCTTT. Its translation: CSVGTAAEAFF.

This chain links TRBV10-3 with TRBJ2-1; the match to TRBD2 covers 13 bases. Germline values: CDR1 ENHRY, CDR2 SYGVKD. The CDR3 covers 16 residues. J gave up 0 bases and V 9 bases, and 5 bases lay outside the gene matches. Here the CDR3 reads CAMGTSGTSSYNEQFF. As DNA, the CDR3 is TGTGCCATGGGGACTAGCGGGACTAGCTCCTACAATGAGCAGTTCTTC.

In its sample, this clonotype was seen a few times. V is TRBV6-2 or TRBV6-3 and J is TRBJ2-7; the D gene is possibly TRBD1 (5 bases). CDR1 MNHEY and CDR2 SVGEGT come from the germline V gene. This CDR3 is built from 16 residues. Trimming left V 7 bases short and J 2 bases short, with 21 bases between. The CDR3 DNA is TGTGCCAGCACTAATCCGGCAGGGTCTGGCACCTACGAGCAGTACTTC. Translating gives CASTNPAGSGTYEQYF.